This T cell receptor beta chain was recovered during a study of T cell responses to AZD1222 COVID-19 vaccine. Second doses were pooled across both intervals (about 4 or about 12 weeks). A word on this clone: Its target is not known.

Findings and caveats of the study: At 160-218 and 743-854, vaccine-associated CD4 TCRs were dominant, and they spanned spike.

CDR1 is SGDLS and CDR2 is YYNGEE in the germline V gene. The CDR3 loop spans 16 amino acids. V lost 4 bases and J 4 bases, leaving 15 bases between the germline ends. TCRdb's table, derived via immunoSEQ multiplex PCR, lists solely in-frame clones and lacks some. This sample has approximately 88,000 clones; about 88% occur once, and the top ten carry roughly 4.9%. The origin of this receptor is an adult who received the AZD1222 COVID-19 vaccine. This chain uses TRBV9 with TRBJ1-6, with TRBD1 as a possible D gene (5 bases). Sequencing used peripheral blood, obtained 28 days after the second AZD1222 dose. The CDR3 DNA reads as TGTGCCAGCAGCCCCCGCGGGGACCCTTATAATTCACCCCTCCACTTT. Translated: CASSPRGDPYNSPLHF. The complete variable domain, with remaining parts taken from reference TRBV9 and TRBJ1-6, reads DSGVTQTPKHLITATGQRVTLRCSPRSGDLSVYWYQQSLDQGLQFLIQYYNGEERAKGNILERFSAQQFPDLHSELNLSSLELGDSALYFCASSPRGDPYNSPLHFGNGTRLTVT.